This TCR beta chain was found in a study of T cells in localized non-small cell lung cancer. Findings and caveats of the study: Only one tumor region was sequenced, so heterogeneity remains possible. Adjacent uninvolved lung had the highest clonality, suggesting focused antigen responses. Across samples, adjacent lung featured a median roughly 60 of the top 100 tumor clones.

As for this clone: Its antigen is still unknown.

Generated by immunoSEQ multiplex PCR, the TCRdb table keeps only in-frame clones and is missing some. The sample has under 20,000 clones, approximately 87% seen once; the top ten hold 25% to 30%. Germline V gene sequence: CDR1 MNHEY, CDR2 SVGAGI. The length of the CDR3 is 14 residues. Trimming stripped 3 bases from V and 1 base from J, with 7 bases between. The chain uses TRBV6-5 and TRBJ1-5, with D uncertain. Here the sequenced sample was peripheral blood mononuclear cells, taken before any cancer treatment. The clonotype comes from a male donor aged 60 or older with stage II lung adenocarcinoma. The CDR3 spells CASSYGRSNQPQHF. CDR3 nucleotides: TGTGCCAGCAGTTATGGACGGAGCAATCAGCCCCAGCATTTT.